This T cell receptor (beta chain) is from a study of blood T cell repertoires in COVID-19. Turning to the study itself: The United States, Italy and Spain were the sources of the acute and convalescent COVID-19 samples. The cDNA or gDNA used as material had been derived from T cells, B-cell-depleted T cells, or PBMCs.

Authors' analysis steps: Amplifying reference gene primers gave estimates of nucleated cell counts. Assay used: immunoSEQ multiplex PCR; TCRdb lists only in-frame clones, some missing. D and trimming come from the DNA, and the V and J calls and clone size come from that table. The table lists under 50,000 clones, roughly nine tenths of them singletons. The CDR3 loop spans 18 amino acids. CDR1 is SGHRS, CDR2 YFSETQ, per germline. Trimming cost V 0 bases and J 7 bases; bases outside gene matches: 9. V and J are TRBV5-1 and TRBJ2-2; 13 bases agree with TRBD2. The source of this sequence is a man aged 70 or older with active COVID-19. Sequencing was carried out using peripheral blood. The CDR3 DNA sequence: TGCGCCAGCAGCTTGGCCGTAACTAGCGGGGGGGCCAACGGGGAGCTGTTTTTT. Translation gives CASSLAVTSGGANGELFF. Complete variable domain (other parts from reference TRBV5-1 and TRBJ2-2): KAGVTQTPRYLIKTRGQQVTLSCSPISGHRSVSWYQQTPGQGLQFLFEYFSETQRNKGNFPGRFSGRQFSNSRSEMNVSTLELGDSALYLCASSLAVTSGGANGELFFGEGSRLTVL.